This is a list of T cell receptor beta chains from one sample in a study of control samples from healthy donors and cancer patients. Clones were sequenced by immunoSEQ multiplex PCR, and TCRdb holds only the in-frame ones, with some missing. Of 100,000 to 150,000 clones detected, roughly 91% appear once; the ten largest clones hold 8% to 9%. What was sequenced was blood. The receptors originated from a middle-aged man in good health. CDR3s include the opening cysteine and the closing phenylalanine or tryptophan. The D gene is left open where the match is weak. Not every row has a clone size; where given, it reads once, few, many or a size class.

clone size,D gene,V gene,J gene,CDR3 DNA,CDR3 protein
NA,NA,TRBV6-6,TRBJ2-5,TGTGCCAGCAGACGGACGCCCCCCGGGGAGACCCAGTACTTC,CASRRTPPGETQYF
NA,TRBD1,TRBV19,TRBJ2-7,TGTGCCAGTAGCTTTCGGGACAGAGGCGAGCAGTACTTC,CASSFRDRGEQYF
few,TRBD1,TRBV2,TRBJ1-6,TGTGCCAGCAATCTAGGAGGGGGCCCCTCTAATTCACCCCTCCACTTT,CASNLGGGPSNSPLHF
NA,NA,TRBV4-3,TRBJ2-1,TGCGCCAGCAGCCAAGATCGGGTACTCGGTGAGCAGTTCTTC,CASSQDRVLGEQFF
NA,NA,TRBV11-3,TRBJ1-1,TGTGCCAGCAGCTTAACGGTAAACACTGAAGCTTTCTTT,CASSLTVNTEAFF
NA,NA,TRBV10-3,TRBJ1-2,TGTGCCATCAGTGCCCAGTTCTATGGCTACACCTTC,CAISAQFYGYTF
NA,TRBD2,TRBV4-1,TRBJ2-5,TGCGCCAGCAGAAAGATCGGGGGGAAGGGACAAGAGACCCAGTACTTC,CASRKIGGKGQETQYF
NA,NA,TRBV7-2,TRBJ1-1,TGTGCCAGCAGCTTATTTAGGGGACCTGAAGCTTTCTTT,CASSLFRGPEAFF
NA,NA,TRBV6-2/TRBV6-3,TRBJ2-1,TGTGCCAGCAGTTTCCTAAGGGGGAGCTCCTACAATGAGCAGTTCTTC,CASSFLRGSSYNEQFF
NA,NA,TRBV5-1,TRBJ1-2,TGCGCCAGCAGCTTAACACAATCCTATGGCTACACCTTC,CASSLTQSYGYTF
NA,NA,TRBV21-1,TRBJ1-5,TGTGCCAGCAGCAACCGGGACAGGGGAAGGAGGGGCAATCAGCCCCAGCATTTT,CASSNRDRGRRGNQPQHF
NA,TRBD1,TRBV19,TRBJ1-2,TGTGCCAGTAGTATCGGTGACAGGGTATATGGCTACACCTTC,CASSIGDRVYGYTF
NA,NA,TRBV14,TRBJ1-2,TGTGCCAGCAGCCAAGTGATTAGTGGGGGTGGCTACACCTTC,CASSQVISGGGYTF
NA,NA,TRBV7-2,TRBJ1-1,TGTGCCAGCAGCTTAGGATACCCGCGGGGGACTGAAGCTTTCTTT,CASSLGYPRGTEAFF
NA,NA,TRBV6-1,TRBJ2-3,TGTGCCAGCAGTGCCGGCGACCGGGACTTCGGCGCAGATACGCAGTATTTT,CASSAGDRDFGADTQYF
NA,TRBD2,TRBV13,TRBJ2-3,TGTGCCAGCAGCTTAAGCGGGGCTAGCACAGATACGCAGTATTTT,CASSLSGASTDTQYF
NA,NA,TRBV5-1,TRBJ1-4,TGCGCCAGCAGCTTGGGAAGGACGGGTGTGGTGGAAAAACTGTTTTTT,CASSLGRTGVVEKLFF
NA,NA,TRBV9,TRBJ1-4,TGTGCCAGCAGCGTTCTGCCCGCACCTAATGAAAAACTGTTTTTT,CASSVLPAPNEKLFF
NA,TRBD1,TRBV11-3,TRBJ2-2,TGTGCCAGCAGCTCGGCGCGGACAGGGGAGGACACCGGGGAGCTGTTTTTT,CASSSARTGEDTGELFF
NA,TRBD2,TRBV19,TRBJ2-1,TGTGCCAGTAGGGGGACTAGCGGAGGGGGTGAGCAGTTCTTC,CASRGTSGGGEQFF
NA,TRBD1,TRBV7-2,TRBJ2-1,TGTGCCAGCAGCCCGGGACAGGGGTTTGAGCAGTTCTTC,CASSPGQGFEQFF
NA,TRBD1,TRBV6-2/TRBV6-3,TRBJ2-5,TGTGCCAGCAGTTACTCCGGGACAGGGGTTGAGACCCAGTACTTC,CASSYSGTGVETQYF
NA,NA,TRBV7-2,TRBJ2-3,TGTGCCAGCAGCTTACTCGGGAATACGCAGTATTTT,CASSLLGNTQYF
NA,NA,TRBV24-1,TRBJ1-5,TGTGCCACCAGTGGAGGCTCGGTTCAGCCCCAGCATTTT,CATSGGSVQPQHF
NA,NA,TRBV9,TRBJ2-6,TGTGCCAGCAGCGTAGATCCCAGCTTCTCTGGGGCCAACGTCCTGACTTTC,CASSVDPSFSGANVLTF
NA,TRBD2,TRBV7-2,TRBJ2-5,TGTGCCAGCAGGGTCGGGGGGGCCGGTGAGACCCAGTACTTC,CASRVGGAGETQYF
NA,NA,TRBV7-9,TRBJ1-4,TGTGCCAGCAGCTTAAGGGGGGCTGGGGAAAAACTGTTTTTT,CASSLRGAGEKLFF
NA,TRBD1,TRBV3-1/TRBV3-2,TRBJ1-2,TGTGCCAGCAGCCAAGATCGAGGAGGGGGCGGCTCCACGGCCTATGGCTACACCTTC,CASSQDRGGGGSTAYGYTF
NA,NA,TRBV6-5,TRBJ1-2,TGTGCCAGCAGTTACGGAGGAAATTTAGGCTACACCTTC,CASSYGGNLGYTF
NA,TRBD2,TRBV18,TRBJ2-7,TGTGCCAGCTCAAGGACTAGAAACTCCTACGAGCAGTACTTC,CASSRTRNSYEQYF
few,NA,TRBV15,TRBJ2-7,TGTGCCACCAGCCTCAAGCCTACAGTCTCCTACGAGCAGTACTTC,CATSLKPTVSYEQYF
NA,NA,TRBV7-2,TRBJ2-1,TGTGCCAGCAGCTTAGGATCATCAGGGCCCCAGGCGGTAGTGTTCTTC,CASSLGSSGPQAVVFF
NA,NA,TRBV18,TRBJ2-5,TGTGCCAGCTCACCCGGGGGCCCAGAGACCCAGTACTTC,CASSPGGPETQYF
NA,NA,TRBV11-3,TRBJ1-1,TGTGCCAGCAGCTTCGGGACGGCTAGTGAAGCTTTCTTT,CASSFGTASEAFF
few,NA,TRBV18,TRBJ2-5,TGTGCCAGCTCACCACCGCTCACTACCGAGACCCAGTACTTC,CASSPPLTTETQYF
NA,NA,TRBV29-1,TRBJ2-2,TGCAGCGTTGGGGACTCGAGGGGCACCGGGGAGCTGTTTTTT,CSVGDSRGTGELFF
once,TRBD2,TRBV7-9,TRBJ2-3,TGTGCCAGCAGCTCCTTAGCGGGGGGCACAGATACGCAGTATTTT,CASSSLAGGTDTQYF
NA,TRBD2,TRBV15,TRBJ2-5,TGTGCCACCAGTACCGGGGGGGGGACCCAGTACTTC,CATSTGGGTQYF
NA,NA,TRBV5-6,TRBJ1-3,TGTGCCAGCAGCTTGAGGGGGGCTGGAAACACCATATATTTT,CASSLRGAGNTIYF
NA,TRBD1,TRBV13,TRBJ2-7,TGTGCCAGCAGAGAGGTGGGACAGGGGACCTACGAGCAGTACTTC,CASREVGQGTYEQYF
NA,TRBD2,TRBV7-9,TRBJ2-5,TGTGCCAGCAGCTCACAACTAGCGGGGGGCCAAGAGACCCAGTACTTC,CASSSQLAGGQETQYF
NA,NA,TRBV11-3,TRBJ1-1,TGTGCCAGCAGCTTAGCAAACACTGAAGCTTTCTTT,CASSLANTEAFF
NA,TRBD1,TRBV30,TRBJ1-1,TGTGCCTGGAGTGTACAGCTGGTGGGGACAGGACCTTACTTT,CAWSVQLVGTGPYF
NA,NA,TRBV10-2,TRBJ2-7,TGCGCCAGCAGTGATTGGGGACCGTTTAACTACGAGCAGTACTTC,CASSDWGPFNYEQYF
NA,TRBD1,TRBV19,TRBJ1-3,TGTGCCACCAATCAGGGGGCCGGAAACACCATATATTTT,CATNQGAGNTIYF
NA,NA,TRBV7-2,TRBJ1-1,TGTGCCAGCAGCTTAAGGACGAACACTGAAGCTTTCTTT,CASSLRTNTEAFF
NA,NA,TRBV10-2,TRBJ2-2,TGCGCCAGCACCGCGAAAACCGCCACCGGGGAGCTGTTTTTT,CASTAKTATGELFF
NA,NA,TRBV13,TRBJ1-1,TGTGCCAGCAGCTTAAACCGGAACACTGAAGCTTTCTTT,CASSLNRNTEAFF
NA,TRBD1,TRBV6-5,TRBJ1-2,TGTGCCAGCACCCGGGACAGGCCCTATGGCTACACCTTC,CASTRDRPYGYTF
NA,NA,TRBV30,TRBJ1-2,TGTGCCTGGAACAGGAACTATGGCTACACCTTC,CAWNRNYGYTF
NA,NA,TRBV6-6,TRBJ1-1,TGTGCCAGCAGTCGGGGGGACAACCGAGCTGAAGCTTTCTTT,CASSRGDNRAEAFF
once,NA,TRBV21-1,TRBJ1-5,TGTGCCAGCAGCAAAGTTTTTTCGTACAGCAATCAGCCCCAGCATTTT,CASSKVFSYSNQPQHF
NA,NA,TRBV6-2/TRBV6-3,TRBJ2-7,TGTGCCAGCAGCCACGAACCCTACGAGCAGTACTTC,CASSHEPYEQYF
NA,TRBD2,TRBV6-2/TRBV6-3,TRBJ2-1,TGTGCCAGCAGTTACAATAGCGGGGGGGCCCACAATGAGCAGTTCTTC,CASSYNSGGAHNEQFF